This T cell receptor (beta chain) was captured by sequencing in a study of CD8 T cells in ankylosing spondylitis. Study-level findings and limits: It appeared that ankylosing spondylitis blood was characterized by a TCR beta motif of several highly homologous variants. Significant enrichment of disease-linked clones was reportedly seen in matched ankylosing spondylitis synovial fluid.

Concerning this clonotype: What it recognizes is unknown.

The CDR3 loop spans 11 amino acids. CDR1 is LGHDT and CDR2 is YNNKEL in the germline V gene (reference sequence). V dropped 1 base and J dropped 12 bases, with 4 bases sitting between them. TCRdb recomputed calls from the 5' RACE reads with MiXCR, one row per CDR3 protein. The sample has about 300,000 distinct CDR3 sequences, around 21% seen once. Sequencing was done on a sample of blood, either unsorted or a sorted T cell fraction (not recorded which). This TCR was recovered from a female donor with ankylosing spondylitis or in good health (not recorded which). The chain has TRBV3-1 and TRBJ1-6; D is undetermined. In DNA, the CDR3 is TGTGCCAGCAGCCAAGGGGGACCCCTCCACTTT. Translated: CASSQGGPLHF.